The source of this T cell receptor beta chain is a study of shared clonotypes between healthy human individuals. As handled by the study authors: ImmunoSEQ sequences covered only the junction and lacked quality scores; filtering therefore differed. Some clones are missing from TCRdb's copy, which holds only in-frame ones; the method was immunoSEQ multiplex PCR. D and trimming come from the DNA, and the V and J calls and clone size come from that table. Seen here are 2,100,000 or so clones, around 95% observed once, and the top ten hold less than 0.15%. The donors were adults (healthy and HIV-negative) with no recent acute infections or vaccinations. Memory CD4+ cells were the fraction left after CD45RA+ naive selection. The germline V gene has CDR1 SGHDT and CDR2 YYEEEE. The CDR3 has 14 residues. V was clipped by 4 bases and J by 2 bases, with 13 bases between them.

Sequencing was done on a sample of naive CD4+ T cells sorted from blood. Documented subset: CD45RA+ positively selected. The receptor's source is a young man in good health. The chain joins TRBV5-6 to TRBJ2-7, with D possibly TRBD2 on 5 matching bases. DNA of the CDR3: TGTGCCAGCAGCATAGTAGCGAATCCCTACGAGCAGTACTTC. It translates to CASSIVANPYEQYF.